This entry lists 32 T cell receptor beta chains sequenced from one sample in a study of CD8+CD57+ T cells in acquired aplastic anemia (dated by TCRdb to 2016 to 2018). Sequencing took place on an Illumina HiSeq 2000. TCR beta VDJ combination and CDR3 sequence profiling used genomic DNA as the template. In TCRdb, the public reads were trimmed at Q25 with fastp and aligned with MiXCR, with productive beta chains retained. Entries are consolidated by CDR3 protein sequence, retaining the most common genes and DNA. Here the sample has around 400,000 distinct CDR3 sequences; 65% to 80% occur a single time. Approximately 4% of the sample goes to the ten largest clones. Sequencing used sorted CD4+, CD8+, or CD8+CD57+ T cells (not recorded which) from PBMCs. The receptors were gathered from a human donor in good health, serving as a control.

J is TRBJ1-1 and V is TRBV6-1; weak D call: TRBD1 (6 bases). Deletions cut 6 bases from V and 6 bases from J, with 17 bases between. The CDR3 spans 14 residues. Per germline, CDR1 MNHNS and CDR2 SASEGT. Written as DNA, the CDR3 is TGTGCCAGCAGGCTCGACAGGTTCTACGCTGAAGCTTTCTTT. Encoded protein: CASRLDRFYAEAFF.

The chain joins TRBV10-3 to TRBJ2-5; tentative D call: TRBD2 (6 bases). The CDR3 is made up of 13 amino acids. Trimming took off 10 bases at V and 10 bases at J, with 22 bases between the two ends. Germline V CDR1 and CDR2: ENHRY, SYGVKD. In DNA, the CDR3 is TGTGCCACCGGGCTGAGTGGGGGGAAGGACCAGTACTTC. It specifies CATGLSGGKDQYF.

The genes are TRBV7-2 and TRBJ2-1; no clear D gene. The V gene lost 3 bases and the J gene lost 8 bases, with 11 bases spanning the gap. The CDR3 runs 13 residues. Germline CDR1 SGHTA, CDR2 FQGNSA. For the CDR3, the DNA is TGTGCCAGCAGCTTCAGCATGAACGATGAGCAGTTCTTC. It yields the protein CASSFSMNDEQFF.

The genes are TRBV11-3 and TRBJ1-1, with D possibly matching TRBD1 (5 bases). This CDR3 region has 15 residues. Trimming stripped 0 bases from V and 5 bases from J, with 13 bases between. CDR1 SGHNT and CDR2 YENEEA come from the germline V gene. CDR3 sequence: CASSLDPGAGTEAFF. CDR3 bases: TGTGCCAGCAGCTTAGATCCTGGGGCTGGAACTGAAGCTTTCTTT.

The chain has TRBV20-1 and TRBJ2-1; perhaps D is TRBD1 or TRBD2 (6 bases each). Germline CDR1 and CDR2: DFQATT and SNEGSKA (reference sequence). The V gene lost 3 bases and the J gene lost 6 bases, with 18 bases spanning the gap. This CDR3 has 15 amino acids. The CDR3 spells CSASEGGTTVNEQFF. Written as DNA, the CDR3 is TGCAGTGCTAGCGAAGGGGGGACCACTGTCAATGAGCAGTTCTTC.

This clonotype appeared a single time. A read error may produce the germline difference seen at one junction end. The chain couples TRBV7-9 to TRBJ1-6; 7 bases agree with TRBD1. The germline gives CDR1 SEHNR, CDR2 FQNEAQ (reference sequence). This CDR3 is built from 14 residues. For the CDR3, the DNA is TGTGCCAGCACCACCCGACAGGGAGGTAATCCCCCCCTCTTT. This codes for CASTTRQGGNPPLF.

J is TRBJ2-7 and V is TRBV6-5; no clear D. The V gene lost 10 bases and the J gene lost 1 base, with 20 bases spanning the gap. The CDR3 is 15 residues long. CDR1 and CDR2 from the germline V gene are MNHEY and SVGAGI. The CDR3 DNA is TGTGCCATCAGACTGGAGACCCGAGTATCCTACGAGCAGTACTTC. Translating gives CAIRLETRVSYEQYF.

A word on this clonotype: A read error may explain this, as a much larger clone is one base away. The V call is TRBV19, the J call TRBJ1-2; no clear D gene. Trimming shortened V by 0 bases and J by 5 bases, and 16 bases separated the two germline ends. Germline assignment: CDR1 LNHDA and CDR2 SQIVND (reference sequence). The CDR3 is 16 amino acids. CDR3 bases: TGTGCCAGTAGTATAGACCGGCCGAACAGTCGGTATGGCTACACCTTC. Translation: CASSIDRPNSRYGYTF.

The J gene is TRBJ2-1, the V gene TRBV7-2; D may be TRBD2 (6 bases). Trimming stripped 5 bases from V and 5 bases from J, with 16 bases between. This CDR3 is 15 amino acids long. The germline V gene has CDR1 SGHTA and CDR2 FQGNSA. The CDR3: CASSRPAGTHNEQFF. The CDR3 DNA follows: TGTGCCAGCAGCCGGCCAGCGGGTACGCACAATGAGCAGTTCTTC.

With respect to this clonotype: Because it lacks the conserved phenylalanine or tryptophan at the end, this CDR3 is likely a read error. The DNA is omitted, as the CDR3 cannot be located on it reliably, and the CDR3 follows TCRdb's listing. This chain's CDR3 is CASSTVGPGLDSQLH. The chain is built from TRBV19 and TRBJ2-3; TRBD1, the table's D call, lacks a check against the DNA. Per the germline V gene, CDR1 is LNHDA and CDR2 is SQIVND (reference sequence). The CDR3 has 15 amino acids, counting both end residues.

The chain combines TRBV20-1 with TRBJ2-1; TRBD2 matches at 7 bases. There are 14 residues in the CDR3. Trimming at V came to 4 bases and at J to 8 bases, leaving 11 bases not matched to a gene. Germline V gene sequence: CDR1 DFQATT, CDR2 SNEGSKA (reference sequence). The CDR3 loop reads CSANRAGVKDEQFF. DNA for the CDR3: TGCAGTGCTAACCGGGCGGGGGTAAAAGATGAGCAGTTCTTC.

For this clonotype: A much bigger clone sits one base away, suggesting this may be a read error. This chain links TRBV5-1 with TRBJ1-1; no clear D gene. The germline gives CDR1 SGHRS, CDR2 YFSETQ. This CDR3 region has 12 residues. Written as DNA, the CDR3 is TGTGCCACCGGGAAAGAGACTCGGCATGCTTTCTTT. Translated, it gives CATGKETRHAFF. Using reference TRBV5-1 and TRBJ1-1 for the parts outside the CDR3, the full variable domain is KAGVTQTPRYLIKTRGQQVTLSCSPISGHRSVSWYQQTPGQGLQFLFEYFSETQRNKGNFPGRFSGRQFSNSRSEMNVSTLELGDSALYLCATGKETRHAFFGQGTRLTVV.

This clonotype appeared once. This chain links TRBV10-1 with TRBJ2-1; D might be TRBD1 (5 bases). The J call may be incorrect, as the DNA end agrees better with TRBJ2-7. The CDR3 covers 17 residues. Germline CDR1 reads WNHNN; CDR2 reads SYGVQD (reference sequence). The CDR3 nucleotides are TGCGCCAGCAGCCGGGCCAGGGTACCTGGAGCCAAGGGCGAGCAGTACTTC. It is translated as CASSRARVPGAKGEQYF.

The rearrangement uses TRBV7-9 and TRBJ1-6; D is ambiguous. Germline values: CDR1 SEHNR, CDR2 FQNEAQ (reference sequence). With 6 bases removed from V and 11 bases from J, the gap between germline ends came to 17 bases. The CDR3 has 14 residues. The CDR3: CASSYAVFGAPLHF. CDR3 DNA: TGTGCCAGCAGTTACGCGGTGTTCGGTGCACCCCTCCACTTT.

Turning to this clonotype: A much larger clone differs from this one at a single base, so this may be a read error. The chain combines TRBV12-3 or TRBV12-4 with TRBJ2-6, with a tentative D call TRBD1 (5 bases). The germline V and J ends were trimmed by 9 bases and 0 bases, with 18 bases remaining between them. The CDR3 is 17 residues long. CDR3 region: CASSEQVLISGANVLTF. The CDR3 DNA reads TGTGCCAGTTCGGAACAGGTTCTAATCTCTGGGGCCAACGTCCTGACTTTC.

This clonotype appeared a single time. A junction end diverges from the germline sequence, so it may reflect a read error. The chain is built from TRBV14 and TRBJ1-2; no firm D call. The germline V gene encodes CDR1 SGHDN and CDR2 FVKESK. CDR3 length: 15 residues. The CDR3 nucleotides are TGTGCCAGCAGCCCACGGACGGATTATAACTATGGGTACACCTTC. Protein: CASSPRTDYNYGYTF.

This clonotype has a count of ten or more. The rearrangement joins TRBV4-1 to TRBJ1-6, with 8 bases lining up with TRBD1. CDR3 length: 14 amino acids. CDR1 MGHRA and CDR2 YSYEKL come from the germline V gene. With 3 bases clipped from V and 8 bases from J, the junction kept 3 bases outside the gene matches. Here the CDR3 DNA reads TGCGCCAGCAGCCATGACAGGGGTTATTCACCCCTCCACTTT. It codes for CASSHDRGYSPLHF.

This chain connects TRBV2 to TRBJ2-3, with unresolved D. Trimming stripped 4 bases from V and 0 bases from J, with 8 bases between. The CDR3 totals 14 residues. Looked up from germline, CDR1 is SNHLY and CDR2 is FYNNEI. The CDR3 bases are TGTGCCAGCAGTGCATTGCGGAGCACAGATACGCAGTATTTT. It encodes CASSALRSTDTQYF. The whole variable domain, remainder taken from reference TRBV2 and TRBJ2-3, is EPEVTQTPSHQVTQMGQEVILRCVPISNHLYFYWYRQILGQKVEFLVSFYNNEISEKSEIFDDQFSVERPDGSNFTLKIRSTKLEDSAMYFCASSALRSTDTQYFGPGTRLTVL.

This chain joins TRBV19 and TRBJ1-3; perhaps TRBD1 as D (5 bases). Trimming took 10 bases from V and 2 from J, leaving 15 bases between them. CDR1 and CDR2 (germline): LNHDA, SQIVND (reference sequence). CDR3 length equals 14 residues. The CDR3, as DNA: TGTGCCACCGGGGGTACGGGGGCTGGAAACACCATATATTTT. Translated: CATGGTGAGNTIYF. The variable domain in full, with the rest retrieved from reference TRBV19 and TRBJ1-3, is DGGITQSPKYLFRKEGQNVTLSCEQNLNHDAMYWYRQDPGQGLRLIYYSQIVNDFQKGDIAEGYSVSREKKESFPLTVTSAQKNPTAFYLCATGGTGAGNTIYFGEGSWLTVV.

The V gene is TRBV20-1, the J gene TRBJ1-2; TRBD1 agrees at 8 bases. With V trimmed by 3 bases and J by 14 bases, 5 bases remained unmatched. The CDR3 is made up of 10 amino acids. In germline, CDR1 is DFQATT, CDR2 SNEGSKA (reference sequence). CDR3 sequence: CSARGDRKTF. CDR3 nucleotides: TGCAGTGCTAGGGGGGACAGGAAAACCTTC.

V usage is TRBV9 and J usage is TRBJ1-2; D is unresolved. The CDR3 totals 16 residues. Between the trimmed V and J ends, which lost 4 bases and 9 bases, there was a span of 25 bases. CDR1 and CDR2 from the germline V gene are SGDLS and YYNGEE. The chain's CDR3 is CASSSGKAAFNDRYTF. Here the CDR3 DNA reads TGTGCCAGCAGCTCCGGGAAGGCCGCGTTCAATGATCGCTACACCTTC.

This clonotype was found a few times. The CDR3 region has the DNA TGTGCCAGCAGTCATGGTGACACTGAAGCTTTCTTT. Its translation: CASSHGDTEAFF. The J gene is TRBJ1-1, the V gene TRBV9; D unclear. This CDR3 has 12 residues. V was cut by 5 bases and J by 3 bases, with 8 bases left in between. Germline CDR1 is SGDLS and CDR2 is YYNGEE.

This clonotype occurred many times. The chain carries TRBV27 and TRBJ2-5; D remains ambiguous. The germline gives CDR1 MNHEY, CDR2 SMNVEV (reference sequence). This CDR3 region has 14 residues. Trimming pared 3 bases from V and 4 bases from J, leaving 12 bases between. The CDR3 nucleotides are TGTGCCAGCAGTTTGACGGTCTTCGGAGAGACCCAGTACTTC. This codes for CASSLTVFGETQYF.

The CDR3 sequence: CASIVIPAETQYF. For the CDR3, the DNA is TGTGCCAGCATTGTAATTCCAGCCGAGACCCAGTATTTT. This chain links TRBV2 with TRBJ2-5; no firm D call. The closer fit of TRBJ2-3 to the DNA end suggests the J call may be wrong. The CDR3 is made up of 13 amino acids. The germline gives CDR1 SNHLY, CDR2 FYNNEI.

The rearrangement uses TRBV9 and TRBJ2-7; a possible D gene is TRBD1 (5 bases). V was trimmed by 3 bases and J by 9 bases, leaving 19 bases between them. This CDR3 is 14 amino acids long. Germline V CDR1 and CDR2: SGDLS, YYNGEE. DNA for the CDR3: TGTGCCAGCAGCGGAGTACCGGACACTGAAGCGCAGTACTTC. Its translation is CASSGVPDTEAQYF.

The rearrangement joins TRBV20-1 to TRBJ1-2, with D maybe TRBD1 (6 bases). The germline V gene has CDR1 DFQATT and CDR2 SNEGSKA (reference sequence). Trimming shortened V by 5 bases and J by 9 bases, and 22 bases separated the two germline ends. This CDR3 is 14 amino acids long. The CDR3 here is CSADIGRGGISYTF. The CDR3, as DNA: TGCAGTGCTGATATAGGACGGGGGGGCATAAGCTACACCTTC.

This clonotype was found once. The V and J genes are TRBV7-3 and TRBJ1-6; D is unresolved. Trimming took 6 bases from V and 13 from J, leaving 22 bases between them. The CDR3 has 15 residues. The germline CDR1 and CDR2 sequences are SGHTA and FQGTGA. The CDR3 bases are TGTGCCAGCAGTGATAGGCATGCTGTAGCTACCCCCCTCCACTTT. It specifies CASSDRHAVATPLHF.

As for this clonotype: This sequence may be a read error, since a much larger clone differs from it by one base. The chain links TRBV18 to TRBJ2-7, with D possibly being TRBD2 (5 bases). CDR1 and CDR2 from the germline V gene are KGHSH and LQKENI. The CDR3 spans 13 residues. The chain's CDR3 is CASSPTTGKEQCF. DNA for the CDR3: TGTGCCAGCTCACCTACGACCGGGAAGGAGCAGTGCTTC.

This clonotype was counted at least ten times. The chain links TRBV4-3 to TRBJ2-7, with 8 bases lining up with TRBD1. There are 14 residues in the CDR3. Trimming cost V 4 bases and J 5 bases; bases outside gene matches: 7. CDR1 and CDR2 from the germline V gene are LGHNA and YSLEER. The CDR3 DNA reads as TGCGCCAGCAGCCTCGGACAGGGACAGAACGAGCAGTACTTC. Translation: CASSLGQGQNEQYF.

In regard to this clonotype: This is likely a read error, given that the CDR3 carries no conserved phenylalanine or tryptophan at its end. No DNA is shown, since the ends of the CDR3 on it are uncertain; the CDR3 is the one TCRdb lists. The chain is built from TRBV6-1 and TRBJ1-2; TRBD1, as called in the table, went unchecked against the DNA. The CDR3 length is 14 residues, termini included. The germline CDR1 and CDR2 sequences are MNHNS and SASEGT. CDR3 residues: CASSRVRDGFETTL.

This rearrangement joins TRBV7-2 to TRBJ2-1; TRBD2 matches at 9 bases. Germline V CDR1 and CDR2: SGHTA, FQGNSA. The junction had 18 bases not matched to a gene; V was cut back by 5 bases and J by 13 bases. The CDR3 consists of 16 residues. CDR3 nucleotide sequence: TGTGCCAGCAGCCGCGGGGGGGGGTACCTCAGCAATGTCCAGTTCTTC. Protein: CASSRGGGYLSNVQFF.

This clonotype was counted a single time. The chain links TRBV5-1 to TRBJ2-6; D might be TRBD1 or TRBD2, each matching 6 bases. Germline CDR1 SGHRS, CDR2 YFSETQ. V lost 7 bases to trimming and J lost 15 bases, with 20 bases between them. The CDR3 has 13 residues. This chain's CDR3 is CASGGGRDTDLTF. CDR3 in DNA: TGCGCCAGCGGCGGAGGGCGGGACACCGACCTGACTTTC.